The clone carrying this TCR beta chain appeared many times. Its antigen is currently unknown. The V and J ends lost 3 bases and 2 bases respectively, with 12 bases between them. Germline V gene sequence: CDR1 SGDLS, CDR2 YYNGEE. The CDR3 has 15 residues. Unique molecular identifier tags were affixed to discrete cDNA molecules. TCRdb called the 5' RACE reads again in MiXCR, with one record for every CDR3 protein. Of around 40,000 distinct CDR3 sequences in the sample, 6.8% were seen once. This record belongs to a study of early T cells in non-severe SARS-CoV-2 infection. Overall study: Alpha and beta chains were unpaired, from unsorted whole-blood bulk RNA.

Study-level points and caveats: Missing private and CD4 specificities, VDJdb matching favored anti-spike CD8 responses.

This clonotype was obtained from an adult who was a healthcare worker with PCR-confirmed SARS-CoV-2 infection or an uninfected control (not recorded which). This material consisted of whole blood, taken at baseline. The chain uses TRBV9 and TRBJ2-1, with D uncertain. The DNA of the CDR3 is TGTGCCAGCAGCGCAGGACCCGAACCCTACAATGAGCAGTTCTTC. This codes for CASSAGPEPYNEQFF.